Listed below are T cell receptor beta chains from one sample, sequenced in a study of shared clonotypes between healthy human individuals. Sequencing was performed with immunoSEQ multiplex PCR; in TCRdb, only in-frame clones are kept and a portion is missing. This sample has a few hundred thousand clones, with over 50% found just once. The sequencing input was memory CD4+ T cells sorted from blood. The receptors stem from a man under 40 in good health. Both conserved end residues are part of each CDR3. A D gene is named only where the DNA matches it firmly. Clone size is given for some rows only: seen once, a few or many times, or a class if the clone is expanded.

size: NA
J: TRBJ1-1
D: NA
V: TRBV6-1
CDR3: CASLAGWRTDEAFF
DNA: TGTGCCAGCCTGGCCGGTTGGCGGACAGATGAAGCTTTCTTT

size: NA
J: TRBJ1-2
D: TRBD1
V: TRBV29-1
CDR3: CSVGTGLGDGYTF
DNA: TGCAGCGTTGGGACAGGGCTGGGGGATGGCTACACCTTC

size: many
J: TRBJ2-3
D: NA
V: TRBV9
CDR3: CASSVVPDTDTQYF
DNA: TGTGCCAGCAGCGTAGTTCCTGACACAGATACGCAGTATTTT

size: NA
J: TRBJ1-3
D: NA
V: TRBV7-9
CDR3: CASSLYPTAGNTIYF
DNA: TGTGCCAGCAGCTTATATCCCACAGCCGGAAACACCATATATTTT

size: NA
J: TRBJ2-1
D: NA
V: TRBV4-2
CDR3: CASSHEMSYNEQFF
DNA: TGTGCCAGCAGCCACGAAATGTCCTACAATGAGCAGTTCTTC

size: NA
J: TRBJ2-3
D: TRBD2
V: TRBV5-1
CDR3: CASSLVGAGGEEDTQYF
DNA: TGCGCCAGCAGCTTGGTCGGGGCGGGAGGGGAGGAAGATACGCAGTATTTT

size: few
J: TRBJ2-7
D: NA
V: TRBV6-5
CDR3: CASSYDRNYEQYF
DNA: TGTGCCAGCAGTTACGACAGAAACTACGAGCAGTACTTC

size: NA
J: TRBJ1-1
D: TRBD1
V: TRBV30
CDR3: CAWTPRGRGRMNTEAFF
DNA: TGTGCCTGGACCCCCAGGGGGCGGGGGCGAATGAACACTGAAGCTTTCTTT

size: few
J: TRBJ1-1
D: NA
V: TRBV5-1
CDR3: CASSLALTRNTEAFF
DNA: TGCGCCAGCAGCTTGGCCTTAACAAGGAACACTGAAGCTTTCTTT

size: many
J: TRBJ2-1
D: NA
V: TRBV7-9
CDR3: CASSLWGMGSYNEQFF
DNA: TGTGCCAGCAGCCTTTGGGGGATGGGCTCCTACAATGAGCAGTTCTTC

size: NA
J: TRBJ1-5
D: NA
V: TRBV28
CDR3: CAWGHRGNQPQHF
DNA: TGTGCTTGGGGCCATAGGGGCAATCAGCCCCAGCATTTT

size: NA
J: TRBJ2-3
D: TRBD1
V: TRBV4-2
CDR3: CASSQPTGADTQYF
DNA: TGTGCCAGCAGCCAACCGACAGGGGCAGATACGCAGTATTTT

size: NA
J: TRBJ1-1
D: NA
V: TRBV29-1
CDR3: CSVVRHQNTEAFF
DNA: TGCAGCGTTGTCAGGCACCAGAACACTGAAGCTTTCTTT

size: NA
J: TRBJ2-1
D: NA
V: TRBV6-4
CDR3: CASSPEVGLYNEQFF
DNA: TGTGCCAGCAGCCCGGAGGTGGGACTCTACAATGAGCAGTTCTTC

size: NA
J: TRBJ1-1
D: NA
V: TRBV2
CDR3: CASHIDMNTEAFF
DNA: TGTGCCAGCCACATCGACATGAACACTGAAGCTTTCTTT

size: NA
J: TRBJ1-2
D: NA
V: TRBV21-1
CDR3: CASPLDRDGYTF
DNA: TGTGCCAGCCCCCTGGACAGGGATGGCTACACCTTC

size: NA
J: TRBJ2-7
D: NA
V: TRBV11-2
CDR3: CASSLWGAYEQYF
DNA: TGTGCCAGCAGCTTATGGGGAGCCTACGAGCAGTACTTC

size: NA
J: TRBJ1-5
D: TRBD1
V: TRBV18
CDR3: CASSPGQGWDQPQHF
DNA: TGTGCCAGCTCACCCGGACAGGGGTGGGATCAGCCCCAGCATTTT

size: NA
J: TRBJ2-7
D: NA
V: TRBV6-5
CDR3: CASSRTASSYEQYF
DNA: TGTGCCAGCAGTCGGACAGCAAGCTCCTACGAGCAGTACTTC

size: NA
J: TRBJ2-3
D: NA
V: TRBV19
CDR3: CASSIGAGNIHTDTQYF
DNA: TGTGCCAGTAGTATAGGGGCAGGTAATATCCACACAGATACGCAGTATTTT

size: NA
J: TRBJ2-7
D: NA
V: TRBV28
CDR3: CASSSSWTEQYF
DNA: TGTGCCAGCAGCTCGTCCTGGACAGAGCAGTACTTC

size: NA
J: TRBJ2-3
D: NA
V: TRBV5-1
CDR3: CASSQGSGLGRTDTQYF
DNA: TGCGCCAGCAGCCAGGGGTCGGGCTTGGGAAGGACAGATACGCAGTATTTT

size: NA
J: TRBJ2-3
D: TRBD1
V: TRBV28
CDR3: CASSIAGTGVTQYF
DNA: TGTGCCAGCAGTATCGCCGGGACAGGGGTTACGCAGTATTTT

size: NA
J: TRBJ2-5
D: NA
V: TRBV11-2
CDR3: CASSFVETQYF
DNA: TGTGCCAGCAGCTTTGTTGAGACCCAGTACTTC

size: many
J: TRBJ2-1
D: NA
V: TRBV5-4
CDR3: CASSSLSTTRNEQFF
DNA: TGTGCCAGCAGTTCGCTTTCTACTACTAGGAATGAGCAGTTCTTC

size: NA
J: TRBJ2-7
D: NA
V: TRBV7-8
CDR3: CASSKLGAYEQYF
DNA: TGTGCCAGCAGCAAGCTCGGAGCCTACGAGCAGTACTTC

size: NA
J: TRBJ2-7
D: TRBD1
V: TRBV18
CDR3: CASSPPRQGVYYEQYF
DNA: TGTGCCAGCTCACCACCCAGGCAGGGGGTATACTACGAGCAGTACTTC

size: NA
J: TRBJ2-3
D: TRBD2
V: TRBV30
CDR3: CAWRPMSGRSDTQYF
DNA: TGTGCCTGGAGGCCTATGAGCGGGAGGTCAGATACGCAGTATTTT

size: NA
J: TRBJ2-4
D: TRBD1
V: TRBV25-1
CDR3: CASTGQGRIGSLKNIQYF
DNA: TGTGCCAGCACGGGACAGGGTAGAATAGGGTCCCTCAAAAACATTCAGTACTTC

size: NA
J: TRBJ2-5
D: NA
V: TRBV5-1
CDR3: CASTVTGSGSETQYF
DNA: TGCGCCAGCACGGTTACGGGCAGCGGCTCGGAGACCCAGTACTTC

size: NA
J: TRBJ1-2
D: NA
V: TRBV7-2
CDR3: CASSSPGFYGYTF
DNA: TGTGCCAGCAGCTCCCCGGGGTTCTATGGCTACACCTTC

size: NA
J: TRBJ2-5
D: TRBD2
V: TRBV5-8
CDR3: CASSLSGGETQYF
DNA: TGTGCCAGCAGCTTGTCGGGGGGAGAGACCCAGTACTTC

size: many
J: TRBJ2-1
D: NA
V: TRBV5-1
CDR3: CASSSNYNEQFF
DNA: TGCGCCAGCAGCTCCAATTACAATGAGCAGTTCTTC

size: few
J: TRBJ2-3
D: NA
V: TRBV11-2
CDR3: CASSATVTDTQYF
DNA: TGTGCCAGCAGCGCGACGGTCACAGATACGCAGTATTTT

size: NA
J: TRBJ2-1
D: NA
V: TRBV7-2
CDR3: CASSLLPQGWGHNEQFF
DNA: TGTGCCAGCAGCTTATTGCCCCAGGGGTGGGGTCACAATGAGCAGTTCTTC

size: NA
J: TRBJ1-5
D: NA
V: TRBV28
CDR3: CASSYDQRGQHF
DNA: TGTGCCAGCAGTTACGACCAGAGAGGCCAGCATTTT

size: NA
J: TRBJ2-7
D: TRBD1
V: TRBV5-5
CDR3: CASRKVTGGAPYEQYF
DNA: TGTGCCAGCAGAAAAGTAACAGGGGGCGCCCCCTACGAGCAGTACTTC

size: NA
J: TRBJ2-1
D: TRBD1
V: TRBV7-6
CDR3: CASSFDGQGYNEQFF
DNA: TGTGCCAGCAGCTTCGACGGACAGGGCTACAATGAGCAGTTCTTC

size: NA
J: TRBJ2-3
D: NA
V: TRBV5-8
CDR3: CASRGLQSTDTQYF
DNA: TGTGCCAGCAGAGGCTTACAAAGCACAGATACGCAGTATTTT

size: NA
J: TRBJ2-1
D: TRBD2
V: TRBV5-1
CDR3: CASGSSGIFNEQFF
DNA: TGCGCCAGCGGATCTAGCGGGATATTCAATGAGCAGTTCTTC

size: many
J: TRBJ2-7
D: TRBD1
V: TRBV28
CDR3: CASMQGQGGEQYF
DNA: TGTGCCAGCATGCAGGGACAGGGGGGCGAGCAGTACTTC

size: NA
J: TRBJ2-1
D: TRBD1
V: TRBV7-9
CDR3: CASSLEGQGNFYNEQFF
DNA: TGTGCCAGCAGCTTAGAGGGACAGGGGAATTTCTACAATGAGCAGTTCTTC

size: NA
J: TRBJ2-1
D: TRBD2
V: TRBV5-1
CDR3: CASSLDSGLVGHEQFF
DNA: TGCGCCAGCAGCTTGGACTCGGGACTAGTTGGGCATGAGCAGTTCTTC

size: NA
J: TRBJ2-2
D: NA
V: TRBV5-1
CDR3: CASSFPGGTGELFF
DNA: TGCGCCAGCAGCTTCCCCGGAGGGACCGGGGAGCTGTTTTTT

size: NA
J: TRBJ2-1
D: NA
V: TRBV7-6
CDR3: CASSDIGGVTGEQFF
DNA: TGTGCCAGCAGCGACATCGGAGGGGTAACGGGTGAGCAGTTCTTC

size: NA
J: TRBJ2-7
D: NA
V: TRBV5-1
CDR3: CASSLAGRSAYEQYF
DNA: TGCGCCAGCAGCTTGGCCGGCAGATCGGCCTACGAGCAGTACTTC

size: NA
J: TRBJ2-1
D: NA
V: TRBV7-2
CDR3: CASRKGAGTTYNEQFF
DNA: TGTGCCAGCAGAAAAGGGGCCGGGACAACCTACAATGAGCAGTTCTTC

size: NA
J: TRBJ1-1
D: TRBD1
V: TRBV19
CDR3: CASSIGAGTGATEAFF
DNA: TGTGCCAGTAGTATAGGGGCCGGGACAGGGGCCACTGAAGCTTTCTTT

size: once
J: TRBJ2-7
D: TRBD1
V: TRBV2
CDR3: CASKGWTGGYEQYF
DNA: TGTGCCAGCAAGGGTTGGACAGGGGGTTACGAGCAGTACTTC

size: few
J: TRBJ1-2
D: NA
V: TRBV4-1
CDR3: CASSQEGPRANGYTF
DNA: TGCGCCAGCAGCCAAGAGGGGCCCAGGGCAAATGGCTACACCTTC

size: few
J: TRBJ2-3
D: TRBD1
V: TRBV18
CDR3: CASSPLGQGEDTQYF
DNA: TGTGCCAGCTCACCACTCGGACAGGGGGAGGATACGCAGTATTTT

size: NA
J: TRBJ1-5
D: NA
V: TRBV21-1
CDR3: CASSLNRDRNQPQHF
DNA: TGTGCCAGCAGCCTAAACCGGGACAGAAATCAGCCCCAGCATTTT

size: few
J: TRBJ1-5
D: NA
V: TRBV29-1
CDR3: CSVAGINQPQHF
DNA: TGCAGCGTAGCGGGGATCAATCAGCCCCAGCATTTT

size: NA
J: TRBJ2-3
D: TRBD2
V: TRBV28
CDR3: CASSRREYGTDTQYF
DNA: TGTGCCAGCAGTAGGCGGGAGTATGGCACAGATACGCAGTATTTT

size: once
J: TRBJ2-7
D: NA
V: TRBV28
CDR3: CASSLYGGTESYEQYF
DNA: TGTGCCAGCAGTCTGTATGGGGGGACGGAATCCTACGAGCAGTACTTC

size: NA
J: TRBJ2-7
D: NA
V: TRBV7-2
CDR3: CASSLDGSPNPYEQYF
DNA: TGTGCCAGCAGCTTAGATGGCAGTCCAAACCCCTACGAGCAGTACTTC

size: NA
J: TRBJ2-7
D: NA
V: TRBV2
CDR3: CASSGGGRDLAYEQYF
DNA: TGTGCCAGCAGTGGAGGGGGGCGGGACCTAGCCTACGAGCAGTACTTC